Following are 21 T cell receptor beta chains from one sample sequenced in a study of beta chain features in type 1 diabetes. General study findings and limits: People with Type 1 diabetes carried modestly yet significantly shorter TCRB CDR3s in all four CD4+ subsets.

These TCRs are of unknown antigen specificity. The whole isolated RNA underwent reverse transcription, so sequencing captured expressed TCRB transcripts. Method: immunoSEQ multiplex PCR; TCRdb's copy keeps in-frame clones and lacks some. The sample holds around 340,000 clones, about a tenth seen once. Sequencing used central memory CD4+ T cells from blood. Receptor source: a man aged 30 to 39 with type 1 diabetes.

The chain combines TRBV27 with TRBJ1-1, with D maybe TRBD1 (5 bases). Trimming took 5 bases from V and 3 from J, leaving 16 bases between them. Germline-derived CDR1 and CDR2 are MNHEY and SMNVEV (reference sequence). The CDR3 contains 15 residues. DNA for the CDR3: TGTGCCAGCAGTCGGCAAGGGGTGGGGGACACTGAAGCTTTCTTT. As protein: CASSRQGVGDTEAFF.

This clone was counted at least ten times. CDR3: CASNGGGIYEQYF. Written as DNA, the CDR3 is TGTGCCAGCAATGGCGGGGGAATCTACGAGCAGTACTTC. The chain employs TRBV2 and TRBJ2-7; 7 bases agree with TRBD2. CDR3 length: 13 amino acids. V was clipped by 7 bases and J by 3 bases; unmatched bases: 6. Germline V gene lookup returns CDR1 SNHLY and CDR2 FYNNEI.

The genes are TRBV4-3 and TRBJ2-1; D may be TRBD2 (5 bases). From germline, CDR1 is LGHNA and CDR2 YSLEER. The CDR3 loop spans 15 amino acids. V was shortened by 4 bases and J by 9 bases, with 19 bases between the two germline ends. The CDR3 is CASSPRTILGSEQFF. As DNA, the CDR3 is TGCGCCAGCAGCCCCAGGACCATACTAGGAAGTGAGCAGTTCTTC.

With regard to this clone: Other nucleotide sequences in the sample specify the same CDR3. The chain couples TRBV7-2 to TRBJ2-3, with TRBD2 identical over 9 bases. J was trimmed by 1 base and V by 2 bases; bases with no gene match: 1. Germline V lookup: CDR1 SGHTA, CDR2 FQGNSA. The CDR3 extends over 15 amino acids. Here the CDR3 reads CASSLKRGGTDTQYF. In nucleotides, the CDR3 is TGTGCCAGCAGCTTAAAGCGGGGGGGCACAGATACGCAGTATTTT.

This clone has ten or more counts. This rearrangement joins TRBV7-9 to TRBJ2-7, with D tentatively TRBD1 (6 bases). The ends were cut back, 2 bases at V and 0 bases at J, with 20 bases in the middle. Per germline, CDR1 SEHNR and CDR2 FQNEAQ (reference sequence). CDR3 length equals 18 residues. CDR3 region: CASSLTVSGTTHSYEQYF. CDR3 DNA sequence: TGTGCCAGCAGCTTAACTGTCTCCGGGACAACTCACTCCTACGAGCAGTACTTC.

The V call is TRBV5-6, the J call TRBJ1-4; D remains ambiguous. With 3 bases removed from V and 4 bases from J, the gap between germline ends came to 10 bases. The germline gives CDR1 SGHDT, CDR2 YYEEEE. The CDR3 is made up of 14 amino acids. The CDR3: CASSYSGFNEKLFF. The DNA of the CDR3 is TGTGCCAGCAGCTACAGTGGGTTTAATGAAAAACTGTTTTTT.

V usage is TRBV30 and J usage is TRBJ2-1; D possibly uses TRBD1 or TRBD2 (5 bases each). The germline V gene has CDR1 GTSNPN and CDR2 SVGIG (reference sequence). This CDR3 region has 13 residues. The V end was cut by 8 bases, the J end by 6 bases, with 17 bases between. The DNA of the CDR3 is TGTGCCCGGGATCGGGACGGCAGCAATGAGCAGTTCTTC. It codes for CARDRDGSNEQFF.

This clone was recorded many times. This chain connects TRBV5-6 to TRBJ2-2; D remains unclear. CDR1 and CDR2 (germline): SGHDT, YYEEEE. The V gene lost 4 bases and the J gene lost 0 bases, with 7 bases spanning the gap. The CDR3 loop spans 14 amino acids. The CDR3 nucleotides are TGTGCCAGCAGCCGGACGGCGAACACCGGGGAGCTGTTTTTT. Its protein product is CASSRTANTGELFF.

The rearrangement joins TRBV4-3 to TRBJ1-2; D gene uncertain. Germline lookup yields CDR1 LGHNA and CDR2 YSLEER. There are 15 residues in the CDR3. Trimming left V 0 bases short and J 4 bases short, with 12 bases between. CDR3 nucleotides: TGCGCCAGCAGCCAAGATAGGCGCGCGGTCTATGGCTACACCTTC. It codes for CASSQDRRAVYGYTF.

V and J are TRBV7-8 and TRBJ1-5, with D possibly matching TRBD1 (5 bases). Trimming pared 3 bases from V and 7 bases from J, leaving 13 bases between. The CDR3 sequence is 14 residues long. Germline CDR1 SGHVS, CDR2 FQNEAQ. In DNA form, the CDR3 reads TGTGCCAGCAGCTTGCAGGGATCTAGCCAGCCCCAGCATTTT. This sequence encodes CASSLQGSSQPQHF. Variable domain in full (rest from reference TRBV7-8 and TRBJ1-5): GAGVSQSPRYKVAKRGQDVALRCDPISGHVSLFWYQQALGQGPEFLTYFQNEAQLDKSGLPSDRFFAERPEGSVSTLKIQRTQQEDSAVYLCASSLQGSSQPQHFGDGTRLSIL.

There are a few counts of this clone. At one boundary the junction diverges from the germline segment, which might be a read error. This chain joins TRBV2 and TRBJ1-5; TRBD1 aligns across 12 bases. Germline V gene lookup returns CDR1 SNHLY and CDR2 FYNNEI. The CDR3 spans 15 residues. The CDR3 is CASRSGTGGNQPQHF. The CDR3 DNA reads TGTGCCAGCAGGTCCGGGACAGGGGGCAACCAGCCCCAGCATTTT. Filled out from reference TRBV2 and TRBJ1-5, the complete variable domain reads EPEVTQTPSHQVTQMGQEVILRCVPISNHLYFYWYRQILGQKVEFLVSFYNNEISEKSEIFDDQFSVERPDGSNFTLKIRSTKLEDSAMYFCASRSGTGGNQPQHFGDGTRLSIL.

This clone has at least ten counts. V usage is TRBV10-3 and J usage is TRBJ1-1, with D perhaps matching TRBD1 (6 bases). The CDR3 is made up of 14 amino acids. Trimming pared 4 bases from V and 2 bases from J, leaving 11 bases between. Germline V CDR1 and CDR2: ENHRY, SYGVKD. The CDR3 DNA reads as TGTGCCATCAGTGTGGACAGAAGTAACACTGAAGCTTTCTTT. Translated, it gives CAISVDRSNTEAFF.

This clone was picked up many times. This rearrangement joins TRBV7-2 to TRBJ2-5; 8 bases map to TRBD2. This CDR3 comprises 15 residues. Germline V gene data show CDR1 as SGHTA and CDR2 as FQGNSA. V shed 2 bases, J shed 7 bases, and the junction held 9 bases outside the gene matches. In DNA, the CDR3 is TGTGCCAGCAGCTTAAGCCGGGGGGGCGAGGGGACCCAGTACTTC. Its translation is CASSLSRGGEGTQYF.

The rearrangement uses TRBV5-6 and TRBJ1-6; TRBD1 is a possible D gene (5 bases). CDR1 and CDR2 from the germline V gene are SGHDT and YYEEEE. This CDR3 region has 15 residues. The V end lost 4 bases, the J end lost 10 bases, and 18 bases lay between the germline ends. CDR3 loop: CASSRGTFKGSPLHF. The DNA for the CDR3 is TGTGCCAGCAGCCGAGGGACTTTCAAAGGGTCACCCCTCCACTTT.

V gene TRBV6-6 combines with J gene TRBJ2-7, with TRBD2 as a possible D gene (6 bases). The ends were cut back, 8 bases at V and 2 bases at J, with 10 bases in the middle. The CDR3 runs 12 residues. From germline, CDR1 is MNHNY and CDR2 SVGAGI (reference sequence). The CDR3 protein is CASVGGAYEQYF. The CDR3 nucleotides are TGTGCCAGCGTGGGGGGAGCCTACGAGCAGTACTTC.

The chain combines TRBV7-9 with TRBJ1-4; D unresolved. The germline gives CDR1 SEHNR, CDR2 FQNEAQ (reference sequence). This CDR3 contains 15 residues. Trimming cost V 5 bases and J 0 bases, with 10 bases left between them. This CDR3 reads CASSPAGSTNEKLFF. DNA of the CDR3: TGTGCCAGCAGCCCAGCGGGGTCAACTAATGAAAAACTGTTTTTT.

This clone was seen at least ten times. The genes are TRBV23-1 and TRBJ1-5; TRBD1 agrees at 9 bases. TRBV23-1 is designated an ORF whose function remains uncertain. The CDR3 is made up of 14 amino acids. V was pared by 8 bases and J by 5 bases, with 7 bases of the junction left unmatched. In DNA form, the CDR3 reads TGCGCCAGCGTACCGGGACAGGGCTATCAGCCCCAGCATTTT. Protein product: CASVPGQGYQPQHF.

The gene calls are TRBV7-2 and TRBJ2-7, with D possibly being TRBD1 or TRBD2 (5 bases each). Germline V gene lookup returns CDR1 SGHTA and CDR2 FQGNSA. V lost 7 bases to trimming and J lost 6 bases, with 22 bases between them. The CDR3 contains 15 residues. The CDR3 nucleotides read TGTGCCAGCACCCAAAACCAGGGACCGACTCGCGAGCAGTACTTC. The encoded protein is CASTQNQGPTREQYF.

This clone was observed a few times. The gene calls are TRBV9 and TRBJ2-3; 7 bases are shared with TRBD2. The ends lost 0 bases at V and 6 bases at J; junction bases unmatched: 13. The CDR3 consists of 17 residues. Germline V gives CDR1 SGDLS, CDR2 YYNGEE. The CDR3 bases are TGTGCCAGCAGCGTAGGTTCCGAGTCTAGCGGAGGGGATACGCAGTATTTT. Translated, it gives CASSVGSESSGGDTQYF. The entire variable domain, with the rest obtained from reference TRBV9 and TRBJ2-3, is as follows: DSGVTQTPKHLITATGQRVTLRCSPRSGDLSVYWYQQSLDQGLQFLIQYYNGEERAKGNILERFSAQQFPDLHSELNLSSLELGDSALYFCASSVGSESSGGDTQYFGPGTRLTVL.

The chain has TRBV9 and TRBJ2-2; tentative D call: TRBD2 (5 bases). The V end lost 3 bases, the J end lost 9 bases, and 21 bases lay between the germline ends. The CDR3 contains 16 residues. Germline lookup yields CDR1 SGDLS and CDR2 YYNGEE. In DNA form, the CDR3 reads TGTGCCAGCAGCGGACAAGAGCGGACTGGTGGGAGGGAGCTGTTTTTT. Its protein is CASSGQERTGGRELFF.

This clone was counted only a few times. The rearrangement links TRBV4-3 to TRBJ1-1; D gene ambiguous. CDR3 size: 13 residues. The germline gives CDR1 LGHNA, CDR2 YSLEER. V was trimmed by 3 bases and J by 2 bases, leaving 7 bases between them. In DNA form, the CDR3 reads TGCGCCAGCAGCCACGTCCGAAACACTGAAGCTTTCTTT. This gives the protein CASSHVRNTEAFF.